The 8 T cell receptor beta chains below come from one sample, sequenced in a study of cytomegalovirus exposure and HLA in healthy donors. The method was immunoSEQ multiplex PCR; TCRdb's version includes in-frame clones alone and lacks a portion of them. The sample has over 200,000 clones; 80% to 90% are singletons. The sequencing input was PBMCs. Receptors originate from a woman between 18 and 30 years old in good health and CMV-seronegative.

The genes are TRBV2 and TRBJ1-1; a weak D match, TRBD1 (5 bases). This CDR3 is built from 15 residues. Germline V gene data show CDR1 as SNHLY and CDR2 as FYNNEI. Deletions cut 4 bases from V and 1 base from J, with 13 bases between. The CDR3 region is CASSVLAGKNTEAFF. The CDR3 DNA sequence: TGTGCCAGCAGTGTTCTGGCAGGGAAGAACACTGAAGCTTTCTTT.

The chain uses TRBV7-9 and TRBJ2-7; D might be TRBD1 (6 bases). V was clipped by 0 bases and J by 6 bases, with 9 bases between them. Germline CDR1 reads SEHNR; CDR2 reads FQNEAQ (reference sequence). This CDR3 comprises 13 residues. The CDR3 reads CASSLALRGEQYF. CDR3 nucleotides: TGTGCCAGCAGCTTAGCGCTCAGGGGCGAGCAGTACTTC.

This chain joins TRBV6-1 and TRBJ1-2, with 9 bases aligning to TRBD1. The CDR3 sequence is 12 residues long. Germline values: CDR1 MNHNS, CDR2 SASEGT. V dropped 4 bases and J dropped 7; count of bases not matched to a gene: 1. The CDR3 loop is CASSGTGVGYTF. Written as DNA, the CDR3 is TGTGCCAGCAGTGGGACAGGGGTTGGCTACACCTTC.

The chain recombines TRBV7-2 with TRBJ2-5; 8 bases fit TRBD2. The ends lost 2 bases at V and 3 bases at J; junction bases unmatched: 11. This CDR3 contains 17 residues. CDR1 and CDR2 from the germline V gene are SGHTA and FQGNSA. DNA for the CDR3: TGTGCCAGCAGCTTATTGCCGACTAGCGTGGGAGAAGAGACCCAGTACTTC. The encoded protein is CASSLLPTSVGEETQYF.

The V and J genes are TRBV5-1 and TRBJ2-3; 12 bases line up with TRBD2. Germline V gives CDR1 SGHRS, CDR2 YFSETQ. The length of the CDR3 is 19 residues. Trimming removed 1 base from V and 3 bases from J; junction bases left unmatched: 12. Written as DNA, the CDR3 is TGCGCCAGCAGCTTGTCGGTACTGACTAGCGGGAGTTTTACAGATACGCAGTATTTT. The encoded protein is CASSLSVLTSGSFTDTQYF.

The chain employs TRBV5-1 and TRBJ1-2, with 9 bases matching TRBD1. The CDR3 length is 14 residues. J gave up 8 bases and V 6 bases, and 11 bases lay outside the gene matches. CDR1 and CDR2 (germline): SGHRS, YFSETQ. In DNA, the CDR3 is TGCGCCAGCATCAGATGGCCGGGGACAGGGGGCTACACCTTC. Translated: CASIRWPGTGGYTF.

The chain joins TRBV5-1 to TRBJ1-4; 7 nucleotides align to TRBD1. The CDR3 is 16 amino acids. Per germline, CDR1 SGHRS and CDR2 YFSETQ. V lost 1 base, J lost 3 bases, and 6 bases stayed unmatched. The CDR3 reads CASSLLEGAPNEKLFF. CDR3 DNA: TGCGCCAGCAGCTTGTTAGAGGGGGCCCCTAATGAAAAACTGTTTTTT.

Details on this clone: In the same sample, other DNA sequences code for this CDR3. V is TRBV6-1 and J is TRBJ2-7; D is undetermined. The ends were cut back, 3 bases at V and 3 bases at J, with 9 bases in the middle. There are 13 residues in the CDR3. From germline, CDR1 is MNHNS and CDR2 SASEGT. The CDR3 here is CASSEGSYYEQYF. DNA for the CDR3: TGTGCCAGCAGTGAGGGCAGTTACTACGAGCAGTACTTC.